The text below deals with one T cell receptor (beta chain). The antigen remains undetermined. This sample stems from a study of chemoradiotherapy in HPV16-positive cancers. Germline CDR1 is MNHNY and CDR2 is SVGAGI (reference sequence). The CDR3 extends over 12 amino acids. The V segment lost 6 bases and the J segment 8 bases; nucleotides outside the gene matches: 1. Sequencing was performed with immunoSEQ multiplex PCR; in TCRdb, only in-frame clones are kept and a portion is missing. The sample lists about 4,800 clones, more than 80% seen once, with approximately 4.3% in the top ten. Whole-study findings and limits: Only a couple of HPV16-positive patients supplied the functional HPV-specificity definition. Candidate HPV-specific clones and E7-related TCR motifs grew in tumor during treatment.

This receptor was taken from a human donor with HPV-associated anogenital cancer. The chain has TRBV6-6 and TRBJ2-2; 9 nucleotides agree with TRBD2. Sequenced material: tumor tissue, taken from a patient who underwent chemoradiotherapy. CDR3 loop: CASSLAGGELFF. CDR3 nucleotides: TGTGCCAGCAGCCTAGCGGGAGGGGAGCTGTTTTTT.